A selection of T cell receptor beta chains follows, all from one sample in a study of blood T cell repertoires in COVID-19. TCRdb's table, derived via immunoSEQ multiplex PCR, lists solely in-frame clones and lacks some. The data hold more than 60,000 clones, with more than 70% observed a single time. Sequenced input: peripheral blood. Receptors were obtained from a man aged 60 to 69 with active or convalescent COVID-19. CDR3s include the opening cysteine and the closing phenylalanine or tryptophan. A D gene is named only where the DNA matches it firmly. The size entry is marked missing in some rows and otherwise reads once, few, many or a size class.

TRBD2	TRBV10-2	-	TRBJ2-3	CASTPASGITDTQYF	TGCGCCAGCACCCCCGCTAGCGGGATCACAGATACGCAGTATTTT
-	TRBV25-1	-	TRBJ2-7	CASNKEEGSYEQYF	TGTGCCAGCAACAAGGAGGAGGGCTCCTACGAGCAGTACTTC
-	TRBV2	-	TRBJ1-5	CASSETGLGSNQPQHF	TGTGCCAGCAGTGAAACAGGGTTAGGGAGCAATCAGCCCCAGCATTTT
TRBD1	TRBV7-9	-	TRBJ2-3	CASSPRGGYTDTQYF	TGTGCCAGCAGCCCCCGAGGGGGCTACACAGATACGCAGTATTTT
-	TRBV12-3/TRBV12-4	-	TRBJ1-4	CASSLRLNEKLFF	TGTGCCAGCAGTTTAAGACTTAATGAAAAACTGTTTTTT
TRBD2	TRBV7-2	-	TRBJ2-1	CASSSAGGSYNEQFF	TGTGCCAGCAGCTCAGCGGGGGGCTCCTACAATGAGCAGTTCTTC
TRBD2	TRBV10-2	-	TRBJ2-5	CASSAGLAGGRETQYF	TGCGCCAGCAGTGCGGGACTAGCGGGGGGGCGTGAGACCCAGTACTTC
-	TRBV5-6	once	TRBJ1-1	CASSPEWGGDTEAFF	TGTGCCAGCAGCCCCGAATGGGGGGGGGACACTGAAGCTTTCTTT
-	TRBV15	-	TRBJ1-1	CATSRVTGITEAFF	TGTGCCACCAGCAGAGTAACAGGGATCACTGAAGCTTTCTTT
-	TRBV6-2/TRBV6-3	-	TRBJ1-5	CASSYSIHRVVLYGNQPQHF	TGTGCCAGCAGTTACTCGATACACAGGGTCGTTTTGTACGGCAATCAGCCCCAGCATTTT
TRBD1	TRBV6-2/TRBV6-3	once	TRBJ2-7	CASSYDDRGSYEQYF	TGTGCCAGCAGTTACGATGACAGGGGATCCTACGAGCAGTACTTC
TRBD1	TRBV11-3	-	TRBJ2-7	CASSGTGGSYEQYF	TGTGCCAGCAGCGGCACAGGGGGTTCCTACGAGCAGTACTTC
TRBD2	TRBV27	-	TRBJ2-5	CASRRTSRQTQYF	TGTGCCAGCAGAAGGACTAGCAGGCAGACCCAGTACTTC
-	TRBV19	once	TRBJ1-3	CASSPGTLSGNTIYF	TGTGCCAGTAGTCCCGGGACACTCTCTGGAAACACCATATATTTT
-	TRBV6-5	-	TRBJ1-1	CASSYSRRGIRTEAFF	TGTGCCAGCAGTTACTCGAGACGGGGGATTCGAACTGAAGCTTTCTTT
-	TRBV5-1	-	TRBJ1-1	CASSLAGEKAFF	TGCGCCAGCAGCTTGGCCGGGGAAAAAGCTTTCTTT
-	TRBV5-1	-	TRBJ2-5	CASSYRQTGETQYF	TGCGCCAGCAGCTACCGACAGACGGGAGAGACCCAGTACTTC
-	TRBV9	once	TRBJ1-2	CASTEYERGSDYGYTF	TGTGCCAGCACCGAATACGAAAGGGGGTCGGACTATGGCTACACCTTC
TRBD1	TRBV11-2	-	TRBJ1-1	CASSPRQGAVFMNTEAFF	TGTGCCAGCAGCCCCCGACAGGGGGCGGTCTTCATGAACACTGAAGCTTTCTTT
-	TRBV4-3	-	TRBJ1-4	CASSQDRAGGEKLFF	TGCGCCAGCAGCCAAGATAGGGCGGGGGGGGAAAAACTGTTTTTT
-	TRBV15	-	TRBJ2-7	CATSRDPVPRYEQYF	TGTGCCACCAGCAGAGATCCGGTTCCCCGCTACGAGCAGTACTTC
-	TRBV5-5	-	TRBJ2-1	CASIAAQEQFF	TGTGCCAGCATCGCGGCCCAGGAGCAGTTCTTC